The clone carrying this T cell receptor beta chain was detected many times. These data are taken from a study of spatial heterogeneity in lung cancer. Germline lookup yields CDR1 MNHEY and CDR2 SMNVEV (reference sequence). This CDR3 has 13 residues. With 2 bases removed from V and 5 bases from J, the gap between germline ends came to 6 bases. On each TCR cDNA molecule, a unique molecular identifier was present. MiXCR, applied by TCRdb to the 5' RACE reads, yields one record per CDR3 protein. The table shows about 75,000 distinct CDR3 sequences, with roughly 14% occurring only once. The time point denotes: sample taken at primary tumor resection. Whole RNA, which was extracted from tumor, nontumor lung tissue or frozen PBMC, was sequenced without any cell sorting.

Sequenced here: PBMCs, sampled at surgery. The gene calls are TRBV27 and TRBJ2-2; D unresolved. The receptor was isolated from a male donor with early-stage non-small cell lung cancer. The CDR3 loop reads CASSLERTGELFF. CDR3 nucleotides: TGTGCCAGCAGTTTAGAGAGGACCGGGGAGCTGTTTTTT.